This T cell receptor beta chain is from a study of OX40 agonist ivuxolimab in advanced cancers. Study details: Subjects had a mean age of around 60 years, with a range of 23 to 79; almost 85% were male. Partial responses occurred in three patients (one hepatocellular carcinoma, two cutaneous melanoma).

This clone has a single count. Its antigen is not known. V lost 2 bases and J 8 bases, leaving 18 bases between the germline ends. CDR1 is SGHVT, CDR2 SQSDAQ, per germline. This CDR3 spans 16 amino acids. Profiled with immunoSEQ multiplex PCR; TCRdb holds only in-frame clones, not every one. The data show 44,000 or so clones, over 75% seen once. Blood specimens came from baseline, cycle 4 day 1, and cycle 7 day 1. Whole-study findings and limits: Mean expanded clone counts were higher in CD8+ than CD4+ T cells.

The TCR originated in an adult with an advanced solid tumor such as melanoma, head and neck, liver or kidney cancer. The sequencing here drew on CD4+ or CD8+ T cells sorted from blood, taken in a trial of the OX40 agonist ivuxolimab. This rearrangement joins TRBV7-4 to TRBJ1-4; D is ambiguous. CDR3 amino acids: CASSLSLGSAWEKLFF. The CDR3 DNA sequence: TGTGCCAGCAGCTTAAGTTTGGGTTCGGCGTGGGAAAAACTGTTTTTT.